This is a list of T cell receptor beta chains from one sample in a study of Ad26.COV2.S vaccination and SARS-CoV-2 variants. Repertoires were generated with immunoSEQ multiplex PCR, while TCRdb's copy carries only in-frame clones and drops some. The data show 350,000 to 550,000 clones, approximately 89% seen once. Here the sequenced sample was peripheral blood, taken in a trial of Ad26.COV2.S vaccine versus placebo. The source is a person between 18 and 65 years old who received the Ad26.COV2.S COVID-19 vaccine or a placebo. CDR3s include the opening cysteine and the closing phenylalanine or tryptophan. A D gene is named only where the DNA matches it firmly. Rows may omit the clone size; those that give it use once, few, many or a size class.

TRBD2 TRBJ2-1 TRBV7-2 NA TGTGCCAGCAGCTTTGGACTAGCGGCGAACAATGAGCAGTTCTTC CASSFGLAANNEQFF
NA TRBJ1-5 TRBV2 NA TGTGCCAGCACTGAAAGGGGCCAGCCCCAGCATTTT CASTERGQPQHF
NA TRBJ1-1 TRBV6-5 NA TGTGCCAGCAGAAATACAGCTGACACTGAAGCTTTCTTT CASRNTADTEAFF
NA TRBJ2-5 TRBV9 NA TGTGCCAGCAGCGTAGGAACAGTACGGCAAGAGACCCAGTACTTC CASSVGTVRQETQYF
TRBD2 TRBJ2-1 TRBV9 once TGTGCCAGCAGCCCCGGGTCGGGGCGGGGGGATTACAATGAGCAGTTCTTC CASSPGSGRGDYNEQFF
NA TRBJ1-2 TRBV27 once TGTGCCAGCATCCGGAAGGGGAACCGTAACTATGGCTACACCTTC CASIRKGNRNYGYTF
NA TRBJ2-3 TRBV7-8 NA TGTGCCAGCAGCCGCAGGACTAGCACAGATACGCAGTATTTT CASSRRTSTDTQYF
NA TRBJ2-2 TRBV5-4 NA TGTGCCAGCAGCTTGGCCCGAAAAGCCAGTACCGGGGAGCTGTTTTTT CASSLARKASTGELFF
NA TRBJ1-4 TRBV6-5 NA TGTGCCAGCATTTGGGATTCCATGGGTGAAAAACTGTTTTTT CASIWDSMGEKLFF
NA TRBJ1-5 TRBV6-1 NA TGTGCCAGCAGTGAAGCCTCGGACTTCCCCGCAAGAAATCAGCCCCAGCATTTT CASSEASDFPARNQPQHF
TRBD1 TRBJ2-3 TRBV3-1/TRBV3-2 NA TGTGCCAGCAGCCAAAGAGGACAGGGTTTTGGTACGCAGTATTTT CASSQRGQGFGTQYF
NA TRBJ1-2 TRBV2 NA TGTGCCAGCAGTGACTCCGGTAGGGCGCACGGCTATGGCTACACCTTC CASSDSGRAHGYGYTF
NA TRBJ2-2 TRBV24-1 few TGTGCCACCGGCGGGAACACCGGGGAGCTGTTTTTT CATGGNTGELFF
NA TRBJ1-2 TRBV28 NA TGTGCCAGCAGTTTGAGGGGCTATGGCTACACCTTC CASSLRGYGYTF
NA TRBJ2-5 TRBV23-1 NA TGCGCCAGCAGACACCGGCCGGGACCGACGCAAGAGACCCAGTACTTC CASRHRPGPTQETQYF
NA TRBJ1-1 TRBV27 NA TGTGCCAGCAGTTTATGGGCAGAACCTAAGGTAAACACTGAAGCTTTCTTT CASSLWAEPKVNTEAFF
NA TRBJ2-7 TRBV6-5 NA TGTGCCAGCAGGAGAGAGGACTACGAGCAGTACTTC CASRREDYEQYF
NA TRBJ2-1 TRBV7-3 NA TGTGCCAGCAGCCCCAGCAGGAGGGAGCCCCCCCTCGAGCAGTTCTTC CASSPSRREPPLEQFF
TRBD1 TRBJ2-1 TRBV4-3 NA TGCGCCAGCAGCCGACGAAATCCCAGAGTAACAGGGGACTACAATGAGCAGTTCTTC CASSRRNPRVTGDYNEQFF
NA TRBJ1-1 TRBV24-1 NA TGTGCCACCAGTGATGAGATAGAAGCTTTCTTT CATSDEIEAFF
NA TRBJ1-1 TRBV5-1 NA TGCGCCAGCAGCTTGGGGGCAGGCACTGAAGCTTTCTTT CASSLGAGTEAFF
TRBD1 TRBJ1-4 TRBV6-5 NA TGTGCCAGCAGCTATACAGGGGGCCCTCCCGAAAAACTGTTTTTT CASSYTGGPPEKLFF
TRBD1 TRBJ1-2 TRBV11-2 NA TGTGCCAGCAGCTTAGATGTATGGACAGGGGATTATGGCTACACCTTC CASSLDVWTGDYGYTF
NA TRBJ1-1 TRBV3-1/TRBV3-2 NA TGTGCCAGCAGGCGCGGGAACACTGAAGCTTTCTTT CASRRGNTEAFF
TRBD2 TRBJ2-2 TRBV5-4 NA TGTGCCAGCAGCCGAGATCTAGCGGGGGCAAACACCGGGGAGCTGTTTTTT CASSRDLAGANTGELFF
NA TRBJ1-4 TRBV28 NA TGTGCCAGCAGCCCTCAGGGTCCTAATGAAAAACTGTTTTTT CASSPQGPNEKLFF
NA TRBJ2-2 TRBV3-1/TRBV3-2 NA TGTGCCAGCAGCCAGTTTATAGGGAACACCGGGGAGCTGTTTTTT CASSQFIGNTGELFF
TRBD1 TRBJ1-6 TRBV19 NA TGTGCCAGTAGGACCCACACAGGGGGCTTCTGTTTAGTTAATTCACCCCTCCACTTT CASRTHTGGFCLVNSPLHF
TRBD2 TRBJ2-5 TRBV3-1/TRBV3-2 NA TGTGCCAGCAGCTGGTTAGCGGGGGTGGAGACCCAGTACTTC CASSWLAGVETQYF
NA TRBJ2-6 TRBV19 NA TGTGCCAGTACCCCAGCCTTGTCTGGGGCCAACGTCCTGACTTTC CASTPALSGANVLTF
TRBD1 TRBJ2-5 TRBV11-2 NA TGTGCCAGCAGCCCACGACAGGGTCCAGAGACCCAGTACTTC CASSPRQGPETQYF
NA TRBJ1-1 TRBV6-5 few TGTGCCAGCAGTTATCCCGAATCCACTGAAGCTTTCTTT CASSYPESTEAFF
TRBD1 TRBJ1-5 TRBV4-1 NA TGCGCCAGCAGCAACCCGGACAGGGAAACTCAGCCCCAGCATTTT CASSNPDRETQPQHF
NA TRBJ2-3 TRBV13 NA TGTGCCAGCAGCCCTCCCGGGACAGATACGCAGTATTTT CASSPPGTDTQYF
TRBD1 TRBJ1-3 TRBV13 NA TGTGCCAGCAGCACAGGGGGCTCTGGAAACACCATATATTTT CASSTGGSGNTIYF
NA TRBJ2-7 TRBV5-4 few TGTGCCGGTACCCGAGACAGCTCCTACGAGCAGTACTTC CAGTRDSSYEQYF
NA TRBJ2-1 TRBV7-9 NA TGTGCCAGCAGACCCGCTGAGGAGCAGTTCTTC CASRPAEEQFF
TRBD1 TRBJ1-4 TRBV4-1 NA TGCGCCAGCAGGGTGACAGGGTGGTATGAAAAACTGTTTTTT CASRVTGWYEKLFF
TRBD2 TRBJ2-1 TRBV9 NA TGTGCCAGCAGCGTAGGCGGGAGGGCCGACAATGAGCAGTTCTTC CASSVGGRADNEQFF
NA TRBJ2-2 TRBV11-2 NA TGTGCCAGCAGCTTAGGTGTAAACACCGGGGAGCTGTTTTTT CASSLGVNTGELFF
NA TRBJ1-2 TRBV12-3/TRBV12-4 NA TGTGCCAGCAGTTTAGATCGGGGCTACACCTTC CASSLDRGYTF